One and the same sample provided the 29 T cell receptor beta chains below, sequenced in a study of blood T cells in healthy people across ages. PCR was performed a second time for about 7 to 11 cycles using a sample-barcoded 5' primer and a J-beta primer mix. MiXCR was run by TCRdb on the 5' RACE reads, yielding one entry per CDR3 protein. The sample carries 700,000 to 800,000 distinct CDR3 sequences, roughly two fifths recorded once. The specimen was blood. The receptors shown here come from a woman in her sixties or seventies in good health.

This clonotype was picked up many times. This rearrangement joins TRBV9 to TRBJ2-5; a possible D gene is TRBD2 (6 bases). Germline-derived CDR1 and CDR2 are SGDLS and YYNGEE. CDR3 length: 14 amino acids. With 4 bases removed from V and 4 bases from J, the gap between germline ends came to 14 bases. CDR3 in DNA: TGTGCCAGCAGCCCAAGGGCGGGGACAGAGACCCAGTACTTC. Translated: CASSPRAGTETQYF.

The J gene is TRBJ2-1, the V gene TRBV7-3; 10 bases line up with TRBD2. Unmatched junction bases numbered 11, after V lost 2 bases and J lost 7 bases. CDR1 and CDR2 from the germline V gene are SGHTA and FQGTGA. This CDR3 spans 17 amino acids. CDR3 amino acids: CASSLGFRLAGDNEQFF. The CDR3 DNA reads TGTGCCAGCAGCTTAGGTTTCAGGCTAGCGGGAGATAATGAGCAGTTCTTC. Complete variable domain (other parts from reference TRBV7-3 and TRBJ2-1): GAGVSQTPSNKVTEKGKYVELRCDPISGHTALYWYRQSLGQGPEFLIYFQGTGAADDSGLPNDRFFAVRPEGSVSTLKIQRTERGDSAVYLCASSLGFRLAGDNEQFFGPGTRLTVL.

V is TRBV7-3 and J is TRBJ2-1; possible D gene TRBD1, 5 bases. From germline, CDR1 is SGHTA and CDR2 FQGTGA. The CDR3 loop spans 14 amino acids. Trimming removed 4 bases at V and 8 bases at J, with 15 bases between. In nucleotides, the CDR3 is TGTGCCAGCAGCTCCACGGACACTCAGTATGAGCAGTTCTTC. Its translation is CASSSTDTQYEQFF. The full variable domain, with the rest looked up from reference TRBV7-3 and TRBJ2-1, is GAGVSQTPSNKVTEKGKYVELRCDPISGHTALYWYRQSLGQGPEFLIYFQGTGAADDSGLPNDRFFAVRPEGSVSTLKIQRTERGDSAVYLCASSSTDTQYEQFFGPGTRLTVL.

This clonotype has a handful of counts. CDR3 residues: CASSSGGGGTEAFF. In DNA, the CDR3 is TGCGCCAGCAGCTCGGGCGGAGGGGGCACTGAAGCTTTCTTT. The J gene is TRBJ1-1, the V gene TRBV5-1; D perhaps matches TRBD1 (6 bases). Trimming cost V 3 bases and J 4 bases, with 13 bases left between them. This CDR3 is built from 14 residues. The germline CDR1 and CDR2 sequences are SGHRS and YFSETQ.

For the CDR3, the DNA is TGTGCCAGCAGCTTAGATGGAAACAGATTTAATGAAAAACTGTTTTTT. Translation gives CASSLDGNRFNEKLFF. This chain uses TRBV11-2 with TRBJ1-4; D gene ambiguous. The germline gives CDR1 SGHAT, CDR2 FQNNGV. This CDR3 spans 16 amino acids. Trimming shortened V by 0 bases and J by 4 bases, and 12 bases separated the two germline ends.

The chain combines TRBV19 with TRBJ2-1; a weak D match, TRBD2 (5 bases). CDR1 and CDR2 (germline): LNHDA, SQIVND (reference sequence). V dropped 4 bases and J dropped 3 bases, with 10 bases sitting between them. This CDR3 contains 14 residues. The DNA of the CDR3 is TGTGCCAGTAGTAGACGGACTGGCTACAATGAGCAGTTCTTC. It encodes CASSRRTGYNEQFF.

The chain recombines TRBV3-1 with TRBJ2-7; 8 nucleotides match TRBD2. With V trimmed by 0 bases and J by 2 bases, 3 bases remained unmatched. Germline assignment: CDR1 LGHDT and CDR2 YNNKEL (reference sequence). The CDR3 totals 15 residues. In nucleotides, the CDR3 is TGTGCCAGCAGCCAAGAAGCGCGGGGGGCCTACGAGCAGTACTTC. This translates into CASSQEARGAYEQYF.

This clonotype has at least ten counts. J is TRBJ1-2 and V is TRBV6-5; D possibly corresponds to TRBD1 (5 bases). Trimming left V 6 bases short and J 2 bases short, with 13 bases between. Germline loops: CDR1 MNHEY, CDR2 SVGAGI. This CDR3 is 14 amino acids long. The DNA of the CDR3 is TGTGCCAGCAGGCTGACAGAAGCAAACTATGGCTACACCTTC. Translation gives CASRLTEANYGYTF.

This clonotype has only a few counts. The chain employs TRBV7-2 and TRBJ2-1, with D perhaps TRBD2 (5 bases). Between the trimmed V and J ends, which lost 6 bases and 9 bases, there was a span of 15 bases. Per the germline V gene, CDR1 is SGHTA and CDR2 is FQGNSA. The CDR3 is 13 amino acids. CDR3 DNA: TGTGCCAGCAGGCTGGACTCCCAGGTTGAGCAGTTCTTC. Protein sequence: CASRLDSQVEQFF.

J is TRBJ2-1 and V is TRBV15; 7 bases fit TRBD2. V was clipped by 1 base and J by 5 bases; unmatched bases: 8. The CDR3 is 16 amino acids. Germline lookup yields CDR1 LNHNV and CDR2 YYDKDF (reference sequence). CDR3 nucleotides: TGTGCCACCAGCAGAGGGGGAGGGCCCGGGGACAATGAGCAGTTCTTC. Translation gives CATSRGGGPGDNEQFF.

The V call is TRBV9, the J call TRBJ2-1, with D maybe TRBD2 (5 bases). Germline loops: CDR1 SGDLS, CDR2 YYNGEE. This CDR3 comprises 12 residues. Trimming removed 4 bases at V and 13 bases at J, with 15 bases between. This chain's CDR3 is CASSPVRGDQFF. CDR3 coding DNA: TGTGCCAGCAGCCCCGTTCGGGGTGATCAGTTCTTC.

This clonotype appeared a few times. V gene TRBV9 combines with J gene TRBJ2-3; D is undetermined. This CDR3 spans 14 amino acids. From germline, CDR1 is SGDLS and CDR2 YYNGEE. The germline V and J ends were trimmed by 2 bases and 2 bases, with 9 bases remaining between them. The CDR3 loop reads CASSVRGDTDTQYF. Written as DNA, the CDR3 is TGTGCCAGCAGCGTCCGAGGAGACACAGATACGCAGTATTTT. The whole variable domain, filled in from reference TRBV9 and TRBJ2-3, reads DSGVTQTPKHLITATGQRVTLRCSPRSGDLSVYWYQQSLDQGLQFLIQYYNGEERAKGNILERFSAQQFPDLHSELNLSSLELGDSALYFCASSVRGDTDTQYFGPGTRLTVL.

This sequence joins TRBV27 and TRBJ1-5, with TRBD1 as a possible D gene (5 bases). Germline CDR1 reads MNHEY; CDR2 reads SMNVEV (reference sequence). The ends were cut back, 6 bases at V and 7 bases at J, with 13 bases in the middle. There are 13 residues in the CDR3. CDR3 residues: CASRSQGGQPQHF. Written as DNA, the CDR3 is TGTGCCAGCAGATCCCAGGGAGGGCAGCCCCAGCATTTT.

The table lists this clonotype with a count of one. A much bigger clone sits one base away, suggesting this may be a read error. The chain employs TRBV14 and TRBJ2-5; 10 bases line up with TRBD1. Germline V gene sequence: CDR1 SGHDN, CDR2 FVKESK. CDR3 length equals 15 residues. The CDR3 loop is CASNQGQGGQETQYF. The CDR3 DNA reads TGTGCCAGCAACCAAGGACAGGGGGGACAAGAGACCCAGTACTTC.

This clonotype came up a few times. The V gene is TRBV6-2 or TRBV6-3, the J gene TRBJ2-5; no clear D gene. V lost 5 bases and J lost 4, with 14 bases in between. Germline V gives CDR1 MNHEY, CDR2 SVGEGT. The CDR3 runs to 14 residues. Here the CDR3 DNA reads TGTGCCAGCAGTAACATTGATCCTACAGAGACCCAGTACTTC. Translated: CASSNIDPTETQYF.

The rearrangement uses TRBV28 and TRBJ1-2; 10 bases fit TRBD1. V trimming: 5 bases; J trimming: 4 bases; junction bases outside the gene matches: 13. The CDR3 runs to 17 residues. CDR1 is MDHEN, CDR2 SYDVKM, per germline. CDR3 nucleotide sequence: TGTGCCAGCAGTCCCCCGGGACAGGGGAGTGTGGCCTATGGCTACACCTTC. It specifies CASSPPGQGSVAYGYTF.

This clonotype was recorded a few times. V gene TRBV15 combines with J gene TRBJ1-2; a weak D match, TRBD1 (6 bases). From germline, CDR1 is LNHNV and CDR2 YYDKDF (reference sequence). This CDR3 spans 16 amino acids. V lost 0 bases, J lost 2 bases, and 13 bases lay in between. The CDR3 nucleotides read TGTGCCACCAGCAGAGATCTCGCGGGACACAACTATGGCTACACCTTC. This gives the protein CATSRDLAGHNYGYTF.

This clonotype was seen a few times. CDR3 DNA sequence: TGTGCCAGCAGTGTACTAGCGGGGGGGCCTTTGGAGGCCCAGTACTTC. Its translation is CASSVLAGGPLEAQYF. The V call is TRBV6-1, the J call TRBJ2-5, with 13 bases identical to TRBD2. The germline gives CDR1 MNHNS, CDR2 SASEGT. CDR3 length equals 16 residues. Unmatched junction bases numbered 11, after V lost 4 bases and J lost 9 bases.

This clonotype was picked up a small number of times. V is TRBV20-1 and J is TRBJ2-7; maybe TRBD2 (5 bases). The CDR3 extends over 15 amino acids. Trimming took 3 bases from V and 3 from J, leaving 18 bases between them. The germline V gene encodes CDR1 DFQATT and CDR2 SNEGSKA (reference sequence). CDR3 amino acids: CSASSPLSGNYEQYF. The CDR3 DNA sequence: TGCAGTGCTAGCTCGCCTTTGAGCGGAAACTACGAGCAGTACTTC.

With respect to this clonotype: Germline and junction disagree at one end, which may indicate a read error. V and J are TRBV29-1 and TRBJ2-5, with D unclear. The length of the CDR3 is 11 residues. CDR1 and CDR2 (germline): SQVTM, ANQGSEA. The chain's CDR3 is CTGRTVETQYF. CDR3 DNA: TGTACCGGGCGGACCGTGGAGACCCAGTACTTC.

The chain is built from TRBV3-1 and TRBJ2-3; D is unresolved. V shed 6 bases and J shed 5 bases, with 6 bases lying between them. The CDR3 covers 11 residues. CDR1 LGHDT and CDR2 YNNKEL come from the germline V gene (reference sequence). CDR3 protein: CASRNLDTQYF. Written as DNA, the CDR3 is TGTGCCAGCAGGAACTTAGATACGCAGTATTTT.

This clonotype was seen only a few times. The rearrangement links TRBV10-2 to TRBJ2-3, with D uncertain. CDR3 size: 12 residues. CDR1 and CDR2 (germline): WSHSY, SAAADI. The germline V and J ends were trimmed by 10 bases and 1 base, with 9 bases remaining between them. CDR3 loop: CATFEGTDTQYF. Written as DNA, the CDR3 is TGCGCCACCTTTGAAGGCACAGATACGCAGTATTTT.

The chain links TRBV7-2 to TRBJ2-3; no firm D call. The germline V and J ends were trimmed by 5 bases and 4 bases, with 16 bases remaining between them. Per the germline V gene, CDR1 is SGHTA and CDR2 is FQGNSA. The CDR3 has 15 amino acids. CDR3 in amino acids: CASSLPTSTADTQYF. Here the CDR3 DNA reads TGTGCCAGCAGCCTGCCTACGTCTACTGCAGATACGCAGTATTTT.

J is TRBJ2-1 and V is TRBV6-5; a possible D gene is TRBD2 (6 bases). Germline values: CDR1 MNHEY, CDR2 SVGAGI. This CDR3 spans 14 amino acids. V was trimmed by 6 bases and J by 0 bases, leaving 9 bases between them. The CDR3 DNA sequence: TGTGCCAGCAGAATAGCGGCCTCCTACAATGAGCAGTTCTTC. This gives the protein CASRIAASYNEQFF.

The chain carries TRBV29-1 and TRBJ2-3, with a tentative D call TRBD2 (6 bases). The CDR3 is 16 residues long. Trimming stripped 2 bases from V and 0 bases from J, with 15 bases between. Per the germline V gene, CDR1 is SQVTM and CDR2 is ANQGSEA. CDR3 nucleotides: TGCAGCGTTGAAAATCGTTTGGGACTGAGCACAGATACGCAGTATTTT. As protein: CSVENRLGLSTDTQYF.

This chain connects TRBV7-9 to TRBJ2-3, with D perhaps being TRBD1 or TRBD2 (5 bases each). Between the trimmed V and J ends, which lost 6 bases and 1 base, there was a span of 17 bases. The CDR3 has 16 amino acids. Per the germline V gene, CDR1 is SEHNR and CDR2 is FQNEAQ (reference sequence). CDR3 nucleotides: TGTGCCAGCAGGCCCGCCGGACGGGACCGCACAGATACGCAGTATTTT. Protein: CASRPAGRDRTDTQYF.

This clonotype was seen many times. The V call is TRBV29-1, the J call TRBJ1-4; 8 bases align to TRBD1. This CDR3 has 14 amino acids. Trimming cost V 3 bases and J 8 bases; bases outside gene matches: 8. The germline CDR1 and CDR2 sequences are SQVTM and ANQGSEA. The CDR3 here is CSVDVTGVSEKLFF. Written as DNA, the CDR3 is TGCAGCGTTGACGTGACAGGGGTATCCGAAAAACTGTTTTTT.

This clonotype was counted only a few times. The chain carries TRBV29-1 and TRBJ2-5, with D perhaps matching TRBD2 (5 bases). The V gene's germline CDR1 is SQVTM and CDR2 ANQGSEA. V lost 4 bases to trimming and J lost 9 bases, with 18 bases between them. This CDR3 region has 13 residues. The CDR3 sequence is CSVGVHKDGAQYF. Written as DNA, the CDR3 is TGCAGCGTTGGGGTACATAAGGACGGGGCCCAGTACTTC.

This chain links TRBV3-1 with TRBJ2-7; no firm D call. Matching the DNA end better, TRBJ2-5 makes the J call doubtful. The germline CDR1 and CDR2 sequences are LGHDT and YNNKEL (reference sequence). CDR3 size: 12 residues. The CDR3 loop reads CASSQERKTQYF. CDR3 DNA sequence: TGTGCCAGCAGCCAAGAGAGGAAGACCCAGTACTTC.